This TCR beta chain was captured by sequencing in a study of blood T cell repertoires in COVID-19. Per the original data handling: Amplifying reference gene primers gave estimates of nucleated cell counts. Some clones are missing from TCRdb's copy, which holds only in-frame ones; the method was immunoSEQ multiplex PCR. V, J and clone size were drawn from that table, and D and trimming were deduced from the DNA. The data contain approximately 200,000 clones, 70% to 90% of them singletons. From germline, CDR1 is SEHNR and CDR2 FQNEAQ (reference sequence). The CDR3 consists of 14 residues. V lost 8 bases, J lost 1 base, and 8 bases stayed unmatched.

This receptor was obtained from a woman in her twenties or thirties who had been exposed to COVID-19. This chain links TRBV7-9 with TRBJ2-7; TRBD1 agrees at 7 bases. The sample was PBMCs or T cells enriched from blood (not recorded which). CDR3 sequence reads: CASRWDSGSYEQYF. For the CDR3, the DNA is TGTGCCAGCCGGTGGGACAGTGGGTCCTACGAGCAGTACTTC.